Shown below are 27 T cell receptor beta chains from a single sample sequenced in a study of blood T cell repertoires in COVID-19. Clones were sequenced by immunoSEQ multiplex PCR, and TCRdb holds only the in-frame ones, with some missing. The repertoire includes about 110,000 clones, about 76% of them detected once, and 30% to 45% sits in the top ten. Sequenced sample: peripheral blood. These receptors originate from a man older than 75 with acute or convalescent COVID-19.

This clone was recorded once. Germline is not matched at one junction end, which may reflect a read error. V is TRBV7-7 and J is TRBJ2-1; possibly TRBD2 for D (5 bases). The CDR3 covers 15 residues. Per germline, CDR1 SSHAT and CDR2 FNYEAQ (reference sequence). Here the CDR3 reads CASSPYARGVGEQFF. CDR3 coding DNA: TGTGCTAGCAGCCCTTACGCTCGGGGAGTGGGAGAGCAGTTCTTC.

The chain carries TRBV5-1 and TRBJ2-5; 10 bases line up with TRBD2. Germline-derived CDR1 and CDR2 are SGHRS and YFSETQ. The CDR3 is 14 residues long. Trimming cost V 4 bases and J 5 bases; bases outside gene matches: 5. The CDR3 here is CASSRLAGWETQYF. The DNA of the CDR3 is TGCGCCAGCAGCCGACTAGCGGGCTGGGAGACCCAGTACTTC.

Only a few counts were recorded for this clone. This chain connects TRBV18 to TRBJ2-7, with TRBD1 matching 8 bases. CDR3 size: 14 residues. V was clipped by 2 bases and J by 6 bases; unmatched bases: 6. Germline lookup yields CDR1 KGHSH and CDR2 LQKENI. CDR3 in amino acids: CASSPADRVREQYF. DNA of the CDR3: TGTGCCAGCTCACCAGCGGACAGGGTGCGCGAGCAGTACTTC. The whole variable domain, filled in from reference TRBV18 and TRBJ2-7, reads NAGVMQNPRHLVRRRGQEARLRCSPMKGHSHVYWYRQLPEEGLKFMVYLQKENIIDESGMPKERFSAEFPKEGPSILRIQQVVRGDSAAYFCASSPADRVREQYFGPGTRLTVT.

This rearrangement joins TRBV19 to TRBJ1-2; D is unresolved. From germline, CDR1 is LNHDA and CDR2 SQIVND (reference sequence). V was pared by 4 bases and J by 0 bases, with 12 bases between. The CDR3 length is 15 residues. The CDR3 bases are TGTGCCAGTAGTAACGAGGGTCAGGCTAACTATGGCTACACCTTC. It encodes CASSNEGQANYGYTF. The full variable domain, in which reference TRBV19 and TRBJ1-2 provide the parts outside the CDR3, is DGGITQSPKYLFRKEGQNVTLSCEQNLNHDAMYWYRQDPGQGLRLIYYSQIVNDFQKGDIAEGYSVSREKKESFPLTVTSAQKNPTAFYLCASSNEGQANYGYTFGSGTRLTVV.

This chain links TRBV6-4 with TRBJ2-7, with D hard to call. Germline V gene sequence: CDR1 MRHNA, CDR2 SNTAGT. The CDR3 is made up of 11 amino acids. Trimming took off 0 bases at V and 12 bases at J, with 9 bases between the two ends. CDR3 sequence reads: CASSDSRVGYF. The DNA for the CDR3 is TGTGCCAGCAGTGACTCACGGGTGGGGTACTTC.

This clone was seen only a few times. The chain combines TRBV27 with TRBJ2-7; D is unresolved. Deletions cut 6 bases from V and 0 bases from J, with 15 bases between. The length of the CDR3 is 15 residues. Germline assignment: CDR1 MNHEY and CDR2 SMNVEV (reference sequence). The CDR3 is CASRSEATLSYEQYF. In nucleotides, the CDR3 is TGTGCCAGCAGGTCCGAGGCAACCCTCTCCTACGAGCAGTACTTC.

This clone was recorded only once. V gene TRBV11-3 combines with J gene TRBJ2-7; 7 bases map to TRBD2. The J segment lost 7 bases and the V segment lost 5 bases, leaving 5 bases of the junction unmatched. The germline CDR1 and CDR2 sequences are SGHNT and YENEEA. This CDR3 has 12 amino acids. The CDR3 coding sequence is TGTGCCAGCAGCCCCTCGGGGGGAGAGCAGTACTTC. It encodes CASSPSGGEQYF.

V gene TRBV5-1 combines with J gene TRBJ2-1; 11 nucleotides agree with TRBD2. Trimming removed 4 bases from V and 3 bases from J; junction bases left unmatched: 3. Germline-derived CDR1 and CDR2 are SGHRS and YFSETQ. The CDR3 has 15 residues. Written as DNA, the CDR3 is TGCGCCAGCAGCCCCCTAGCGGGAGGCTACAATGAGCAGTTCTTC. It encodes CASSPLAGGYNEQFF.

The chain is built from TRBV19 and TRBJ2-4, with 10 bases lining up with TRBD1. The CDR3 consists of 17 residues. Unmatched junction bases numbered 3, after V lost 1 base and J lost 0 bases. Germline values: CDR1 LNHDA, CDR2 SQIVND (reference sequence). For the CDR3, the DNA is TGTGCCAGTAGTATAGGGGGACAGGGGCTAGCCAAAAACATTCAGTACTTC. Protein sequence: CASSIGGQGLAKNIQYF.

CDR3 nucleotide sequence: TGTGCCATCAGTGACCGGACTAGCGGAGAGACCCAGTACTTC. It codes for CAISDRTSGETQYF. The J gene is TRBJ2-5, the V gene TRBV10-3, with 10 bases lining up with TRBD2. V was pared by 3 bases and J by 4 bases, with 2 bases of the junction left unmatched. The V gene's germline CDR1 is ENHRY and CDR2 SYGVKD. The CDR3 has 14 residues.

V is TRBV6-5 and J is TRBJ1-5, with TRBD1 matching over 9 bases. This CDR3 spans 14 amino acids. The germline gives CDR1 MNHEY, CDR2 SVGAGI. V was pared by 6 bases and J by 4 bases, with 4 bases of the junction left unmatched. CDR3: CASRIGTGNQPQHF. The CDR3 DNA reads as TGTGCCAGCAGGATTGGGACAGGGAATCAGCCCCAGCATTTT.

This sequence joins TRBV11-2 and TRBJ1-1, with 8 bases lining up with TRBD1. This CDR3 is built from 13 residues. The ends lost 0 bases at V and 11 bases at J; junction bases unmatched: 5. Germline V gene data show CDR1 as SGHAT and CDR2 as FQNNGV. In DNA, the CDR3 is TGTGCCAGCAGCTTAGATCGGCAGGGGGCGGCTTTCTTT. This codes for CASSLDRQGAAFF.

On this clone: Other nucleotide sequences in the sample specify the same CDR3. The V call is TRBV5-1, the J call TRBJ2-5; D is perhaps TRBD2 (5 bases). This CDR3 has 13 amino acids. Trimming pared 2 bases from V and 5 bases from J, leaving 10 bases between. From germline, CDR1 is SGHRS and CDR2 YFSETQ. CDR3 protein: CASSFGVEETQYF. CDR3 coding DNA: TGCGCCAGCAGCTTCGGGGTGGAGGAGACCCAGTACTTC. Complete variable domain (other parts from reference TRBV5-1 and TRBJ2-5): KAGVTQTPRYLIKTRGQQVTLSCSPISGHRSVSWYQQTPGQGLQFLFEYFSETQRNKGNFPGRFSGRQFSNSRSEMNVSTLELGDSALYLCASSFGVEETQYFGPGTRLLVL.

J is TRBJ1-2 and V is TRBV28; D is perhaps TRBD1 (6 bases). The CDR3 sequence is 12 residues long. CDR1 is MDHEN and CDR2 is SYDVKM in the germline V gene. The V end lost 6 bases, the J end lost 2 bases, and 7 bases lay between the germline ends. As DNA, the CDR3 is TGTGCCAGCAGCGACAGGAACTATGGCTACACCTTC. Residues: CASSDRNYGYTF.

The chain has TRBV28 and TRBJ1-1; D is unclear. Germline V gives CDR1 MDHEN, CDR2 SYDVKM. Trimming removed 6 bases at V and 8 bases at J, with 10 bases between. This CDR3 has 11 amino acids. CDR3: CASRQTREAFF. In DNA form, the CDR3 reads TGTGCCAGCAGACAGACACGAGAAGCTTTCTTT.

This chain connects TRBV6-5 to TRBJ1-2; 7 bases map to TRBD1. The CDR3 has 12 amino acids. The germline V gene encodes CDR1 MNHEY and CDR2 SVGAGI. Losses at the gene ends were 8 bases for V and 7 bases for J; bases not matched to a gene: 7. The CDR3 loop is CASLRGRGGYTF. CDR3 DNA sequence: TGTGCCAGCCTTAGGGGGCGCGGTGGCTACACCTTC.

The V and J genes are TRBV18 and TRBJ1-6; the D is unclear. V was clipped by 5 bases and J by 0 bases, with 8 bases between them. The CDR3 runs to 15 residues. The germline V gene has CDR1 KGHSH and CDR2 LQKENI. Here the CDR3 reads CASSESGSYNSPLHF. For the CDR3, the DNA is TGTGCCAGCTCAGAGTCGGGCTCCTATAATTCACCCCTCCACTTT.

This rearrangement joins TRBV5-1 to TRBJ1-1, with D unclear. CDR1 and CDR2 from the germline V gene are SGHRS and YFSETQ. Trimming pared 2 bases from V and 1 base from J, leaving 9 bases between. The CDR3 sequence is 14 residues long. CDR3 sequence (DNA): TGCGCCAGCAGCTTAGAACACCCGAACACTGAAGCTTTCTTT. This encodes CASSLEHPNTEAFF.

The rearrangement uses TRBV3-1 (or the pseudogene TRBV3-2) and TRBJ2-5; weak D call: TRBD2 (5 bases). V was shortened by 1 base and J by 2 bases, with 11 bases between the two germline ends. The CDR3 runs 15 residues. Per germline, CDR1 LGHDT and CDR2 YNNKEL (reference sequence). The CDR3 loop is CASSQATPGQETQYF. DNA for the CDR3: TGTGCCAGCAGCCAAGCTACTCCGGGGCAAGAGACCCAGTACTTC.

This chain joins TRBV29-1 and TRBJ2-2, with D possibly TRBD2 on 5 matching bases. CDR3 size: 11 residues. Trimming cost V 7 bases and J 7 bases, with 10 bases left between them. Germline assignment: CDR1 SQVTM and CDR2 ANQGSEA. The CDR3 loop reads CSARGGGELFF. The CDR3 bases are TGCAGCGCCAGAGGAGGCGGGGAGCTGTTTTTT.

This clone was recorded a few times. This chain joins TRBV11-2 and TRBJ1-1; D is possibly TRBD1 (6 bases). The V end was cut by 1 base, the J end by 5 bases, with 14 bases between. There are 15 residues in the CDR3. Germline lookup yields CDR1 SGHAT and CDR2 FQNNGV. The CDR3 loop reads CASSLARGPGTEAFF. The CDR3 DNA follows: TGTGCCAGCAGCTTAGCGCGGGGGCCCGGGACTGAAGCTTTCTTT.

V usage is TRBV6-2 or TRBV6-3 and J usage is TRBJ1-5; D is perhaps TRBD1 (5 bases). V lost 6 bases, J lost 4 bases, and 13 bases lay in between. Germline V gives CDR1 MNHEY, CDR2 SVGEGT. The CDR3 runs to 14 residues. CDR3 sequence: CASSLGQGNQPQHF. The CDR3 nucleotides read TGTGCCAGCAGCCTGGGGCAGGGTAATCAGCCCCAGCATTTT.

This clone appeared a few times. This chain connects TRBV21-1 to TRBJ2-7; the table gives TRBD1 as D, unverified against the DNA. TRBV21-1 is flagged as a pseudogene. The CDR3 contains 15 residues. The CDR3 reads CASSKEDRGFAEQYF. In DNA, the CDR3 is TGTGCCAGCAGCAAAGAAGACAGGGGGTTTGCCGAGCAGTACTTC.

The chain employs TRBV5-4 and TRBJ2-5, with 13 positions matching TRBD2. V dropped 0 bases and J dropped 2; count of bases not matched to a gene: 1. The V gene's germline CDR1 is SGHNT and CDR2 YYREEE (reference sequence). The CDR3 contains 16 residues. CDR3 amino acids: CASSLGLAGGQETQYF. DNA of the CDR3: TGTGCCAGCAGCTTGGGACTAGCGGGAGGACAAGAGACCCAGTACTTC.

The V and J genes are TRBV7-3 and TRBJ2-5; perhaps TRBD2 as D (5 bases). Germline V CDR1 and CDR2: SGHTA, FQGTGA. This CDR3 is built from 16 residues. Trimming took 5 bases from V and 4 from J, leaving 20 bases between them. The CDR3 is CASSPKSGFLSETQYF. In DNA, the CDR3 is TGTGCCAGCAGCCCAAAATCGGGGTTTCTGTCAGAGACCCAGTACTTC.

About this clone: Its ends do not fully match the called genes, so a read error is possible. The gene calls are TRBV28 and TRBJ2-7, with TRBD1 as a possible D gene (6 bases). The CDR3 extends over 12 amino acids. Per germline, CDR1 MDHEN and CDR2 SYDVKM. CDR3 in amino acids: CASSSGDRRMSF. The CDR3 bases are TGTGCCAGCAGTTCAGGAGACAGGCGAATGAGCTTC.

The chain employs TRBV4-1 and TRBJ2-1, with D possibly matching TRBD1 (6 bases). The CDR3 contains 15 residues. V lost 4 bases to trimming and J lost 2 bases, with 12 bases between them. Per germline, CDR1 MGHRA and CDR2 YSYEKL. CDR3 in DNA: TGCGCCAGCAGCCGAGACCAGGGGACCTACAATGAGCAGTTCTTC. Protein: CASSRDQGTYNEQFF.